Here is one T cell receptor beta chain with its context. This record comes from a study of cytomegalovirus exposure and HLA in healthy donors. Unrecorded for this donor was the CMV serostatus. Between the trimmed V and J ends, which lost 4 bases and 0 bases, there was a span of 18 bases. The CDR3 has 17 amino acids. Germline loops: CDR1 ENHRY, CDR2 SYGVKD. PCR used 60 Vbeta primers and 13 Jbeta primers. Clones were sequenced by immunoSEQ multiplex PCR, and TCRdb holds only the in-frame ones, with some missing. The sample lists fewer than 250,000 clones; over 65% were seen once. V is TRBV10-3 and J is TRBJ1-2; perhaps TRBD1 as D (5 bases). The sample comprised PBMCs. The TCR originated in a human donor in good health. CDR3 bases: TGTGCCATCAGTGCCTTGGGGCAGAACTATTCTAACTATGGCTACACCTTC. Its protein product is CAISALGQNYSNYGYTF.